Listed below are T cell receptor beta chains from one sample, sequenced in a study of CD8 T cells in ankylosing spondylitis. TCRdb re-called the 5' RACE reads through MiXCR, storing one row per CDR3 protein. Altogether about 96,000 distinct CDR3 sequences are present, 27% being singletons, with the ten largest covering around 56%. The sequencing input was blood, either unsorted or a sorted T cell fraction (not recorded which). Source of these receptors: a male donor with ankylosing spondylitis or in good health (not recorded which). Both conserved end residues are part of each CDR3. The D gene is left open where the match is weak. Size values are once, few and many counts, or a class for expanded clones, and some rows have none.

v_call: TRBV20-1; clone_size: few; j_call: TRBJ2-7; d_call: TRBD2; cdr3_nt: TGCAGTGCTAGCCCGGGACTAGTAAACGAGCAGTACTTC; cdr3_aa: CSASPGLVNEQYF
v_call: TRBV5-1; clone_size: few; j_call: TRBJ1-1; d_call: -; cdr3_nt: TGCGCCAGCAGCTTGGGACCGCTGAACACTGAAGCTTTCTTT; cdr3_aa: CASSLGPLNTEAFF
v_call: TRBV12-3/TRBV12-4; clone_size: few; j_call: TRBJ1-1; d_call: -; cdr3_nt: TGTGCCAGCAGACTGGTGGGCACTGAAGCTTTCTTT; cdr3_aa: CASRLVGTEAFF
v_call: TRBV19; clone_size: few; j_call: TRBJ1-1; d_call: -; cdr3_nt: TGTGCCACCAAGGGGGGTGGGAAAGCTTTCTTT; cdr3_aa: CATKGGGKAFF
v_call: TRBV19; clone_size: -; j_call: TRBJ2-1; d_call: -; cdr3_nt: TGTGCCAGTAGTAGTCGGCTAGTAAAGTACAATGAGCAGTTCTTC; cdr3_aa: CASSSRLVKYNEQFF
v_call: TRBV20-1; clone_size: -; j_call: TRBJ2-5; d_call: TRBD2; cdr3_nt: TGCAGTGCTAGCGCGGTAGCGGGACCGGCGGGGGAGACCCAGTACTTC; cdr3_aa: CSASAVAGPAGETQYF
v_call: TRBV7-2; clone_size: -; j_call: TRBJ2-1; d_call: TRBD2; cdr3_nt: TGTGCCAGCAGCCGAACTAGCGGCAATGAGCAGTTCTTC; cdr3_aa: CASSRTSGNEQFF
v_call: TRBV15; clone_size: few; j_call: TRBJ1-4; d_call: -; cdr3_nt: TGTGCCACCAGGACGAGTGGTGAAAAACTGTTTTTT; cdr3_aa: CATRTSGEKLFF
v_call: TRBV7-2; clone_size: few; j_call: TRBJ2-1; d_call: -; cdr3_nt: TGTGCCAGCAGCTTAGGCCTAGCCGAGGATGAGCAGTTCTTC; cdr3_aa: CASSLGLAEDEQFF
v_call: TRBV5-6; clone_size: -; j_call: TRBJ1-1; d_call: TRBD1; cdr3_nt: TGTGCCAGCAGTCCGCTGTACAATCTGGGACAGTCGAACACTGAAGCTTTCTTT; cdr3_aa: CASSPLYNLGQSNTEAFF
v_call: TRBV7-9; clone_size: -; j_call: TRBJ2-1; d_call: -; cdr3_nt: TGTGCCAGCAGCTTCCCCAGGGTAGGGGCCTACAATGAGCAGTTCTTC; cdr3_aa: CASSFPRVGAYNEQFF
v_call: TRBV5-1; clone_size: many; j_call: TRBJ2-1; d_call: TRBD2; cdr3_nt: TGCGCCAGCAGCCCCGGGACTAGCGGGGTCGCCGGGAATGAGCAGTTCTTC; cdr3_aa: CASSPGTSGVAGNEQFF
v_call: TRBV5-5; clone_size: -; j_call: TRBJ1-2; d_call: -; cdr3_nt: TGTGCCAGCAGCCGGCGGGGCTCCGGCTACACCTTC; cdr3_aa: CASSRRGSGYTF
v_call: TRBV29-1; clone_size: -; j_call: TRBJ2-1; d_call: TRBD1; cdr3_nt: TGCAGCGCAGTCTTACAGGGGGCGAACTTAGGTGAGCAGTTCTTC; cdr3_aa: CSAVLQGANLGEQFF
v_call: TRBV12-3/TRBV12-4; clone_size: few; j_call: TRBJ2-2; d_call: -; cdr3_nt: TGTGCCAGCAGTTTAATTGGCCAGAACACCGGGGAGCTGTTTTTT; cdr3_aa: CASSLIGQNTGELFF
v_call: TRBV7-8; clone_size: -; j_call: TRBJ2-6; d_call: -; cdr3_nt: TGTGCCAGCAGCTTAGTCGTTGGCACCTCTGGGGCCAACGTCCTGACTTTC; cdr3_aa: CASSLVVGTSGANVLTF
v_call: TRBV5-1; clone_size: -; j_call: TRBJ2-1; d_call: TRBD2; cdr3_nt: TGCGCCAGCCACAGACTAGCGGGGAGCTCCTACAATGAGCAGTTCTTC; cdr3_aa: CASHRLAGSSYNEQFF
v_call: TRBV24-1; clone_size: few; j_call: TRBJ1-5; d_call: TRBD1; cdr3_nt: TGTGCCACCGGGGGACAGGGCTCCGGCAATCAGCCCCAGCATTTT; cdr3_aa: CATGGQGSGNQPQHF
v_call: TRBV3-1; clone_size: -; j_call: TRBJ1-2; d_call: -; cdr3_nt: TGTGCCAGCAGCCAAGAGTTGGGGCTGAGTTATGGCTACACCTTC; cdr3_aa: CASSQELGLSYGYTF
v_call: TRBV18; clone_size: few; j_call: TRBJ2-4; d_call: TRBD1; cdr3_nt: TGTGCCAGCTCACCATGGACAGGGAATTCGGGAAACATTCAGTACTTC; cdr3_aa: CASSPWTGNSGNIQYF
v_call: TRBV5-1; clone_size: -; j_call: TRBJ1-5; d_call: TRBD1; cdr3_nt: TGCGCCAGCAGCTTGGGACAGGGGGGCAATCAGCCCCAGCATTTT; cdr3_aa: CASSLGQGGNQPQHF
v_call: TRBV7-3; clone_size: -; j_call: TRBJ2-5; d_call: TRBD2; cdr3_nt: TGTGCCAGCAGTCAAACGGCTAGCGGCCAAGAGACCCAGTACTTC; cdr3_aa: CASSQTASGQETQYF
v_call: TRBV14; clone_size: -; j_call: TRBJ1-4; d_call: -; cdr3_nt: TGTGCCAGCAGCCAGCTGGGAGAAAAACTGTTTTTT; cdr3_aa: CASSQLGEKLFF
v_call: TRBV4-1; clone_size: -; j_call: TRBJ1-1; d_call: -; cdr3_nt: TGCGCCAGCAGCCAAGATTCAGGGTTTCGGACTGAAGCTTTCTTT; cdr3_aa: CASSQDSGFRTEAFF